This TCR beta chain was obtained from a study of cytomegalovirus exposure and HLA in healthy donors. Study-wide background: Some 80 million unique TCRs from HLA-typed donors were held in an early data release.

The donors, nominally healthy at sampling, likely had unrecorded immune exposures. The PCR was carried out with 60 Vbeta primers and 13 Jbeta primers. Sequenced by immunoSEQ multiplex PCR; TCRdb stores in-frame clones only, minus some. The table shows some 190,000 clones, with approximately 84% occurring only once. Study conclusions and caveats: The authors judged a highly shared variant cluster likely a sequencing artifact. Specificity of three CMV-associated chains for CMV antigens was verified in vitro.

This CDR3 contains 15 residues. Germline loops: CDR1 WSHSY, CDR2 SAAADI. V shed 7 bases, J shed 5 bases, and the junction held 10 bases outside the gene matches. In this sample, this clone turned up a few times. The antigen remains undetermined. The sample comprised PBMCs. The rearrangement links TRBV10-2 to TRBJ2-3, with TRBD2 matching over 9 bases. The TCR was taken from a girl between 5 and 17 years old in good health and CMV-seropositive. Here the CDR3 DNA reads TGCGCCAGCACGAGCGGGAGGAGGGGTGGAGATACGCAGTATTTT. As protein: CASTSGRRGGDTQYF.